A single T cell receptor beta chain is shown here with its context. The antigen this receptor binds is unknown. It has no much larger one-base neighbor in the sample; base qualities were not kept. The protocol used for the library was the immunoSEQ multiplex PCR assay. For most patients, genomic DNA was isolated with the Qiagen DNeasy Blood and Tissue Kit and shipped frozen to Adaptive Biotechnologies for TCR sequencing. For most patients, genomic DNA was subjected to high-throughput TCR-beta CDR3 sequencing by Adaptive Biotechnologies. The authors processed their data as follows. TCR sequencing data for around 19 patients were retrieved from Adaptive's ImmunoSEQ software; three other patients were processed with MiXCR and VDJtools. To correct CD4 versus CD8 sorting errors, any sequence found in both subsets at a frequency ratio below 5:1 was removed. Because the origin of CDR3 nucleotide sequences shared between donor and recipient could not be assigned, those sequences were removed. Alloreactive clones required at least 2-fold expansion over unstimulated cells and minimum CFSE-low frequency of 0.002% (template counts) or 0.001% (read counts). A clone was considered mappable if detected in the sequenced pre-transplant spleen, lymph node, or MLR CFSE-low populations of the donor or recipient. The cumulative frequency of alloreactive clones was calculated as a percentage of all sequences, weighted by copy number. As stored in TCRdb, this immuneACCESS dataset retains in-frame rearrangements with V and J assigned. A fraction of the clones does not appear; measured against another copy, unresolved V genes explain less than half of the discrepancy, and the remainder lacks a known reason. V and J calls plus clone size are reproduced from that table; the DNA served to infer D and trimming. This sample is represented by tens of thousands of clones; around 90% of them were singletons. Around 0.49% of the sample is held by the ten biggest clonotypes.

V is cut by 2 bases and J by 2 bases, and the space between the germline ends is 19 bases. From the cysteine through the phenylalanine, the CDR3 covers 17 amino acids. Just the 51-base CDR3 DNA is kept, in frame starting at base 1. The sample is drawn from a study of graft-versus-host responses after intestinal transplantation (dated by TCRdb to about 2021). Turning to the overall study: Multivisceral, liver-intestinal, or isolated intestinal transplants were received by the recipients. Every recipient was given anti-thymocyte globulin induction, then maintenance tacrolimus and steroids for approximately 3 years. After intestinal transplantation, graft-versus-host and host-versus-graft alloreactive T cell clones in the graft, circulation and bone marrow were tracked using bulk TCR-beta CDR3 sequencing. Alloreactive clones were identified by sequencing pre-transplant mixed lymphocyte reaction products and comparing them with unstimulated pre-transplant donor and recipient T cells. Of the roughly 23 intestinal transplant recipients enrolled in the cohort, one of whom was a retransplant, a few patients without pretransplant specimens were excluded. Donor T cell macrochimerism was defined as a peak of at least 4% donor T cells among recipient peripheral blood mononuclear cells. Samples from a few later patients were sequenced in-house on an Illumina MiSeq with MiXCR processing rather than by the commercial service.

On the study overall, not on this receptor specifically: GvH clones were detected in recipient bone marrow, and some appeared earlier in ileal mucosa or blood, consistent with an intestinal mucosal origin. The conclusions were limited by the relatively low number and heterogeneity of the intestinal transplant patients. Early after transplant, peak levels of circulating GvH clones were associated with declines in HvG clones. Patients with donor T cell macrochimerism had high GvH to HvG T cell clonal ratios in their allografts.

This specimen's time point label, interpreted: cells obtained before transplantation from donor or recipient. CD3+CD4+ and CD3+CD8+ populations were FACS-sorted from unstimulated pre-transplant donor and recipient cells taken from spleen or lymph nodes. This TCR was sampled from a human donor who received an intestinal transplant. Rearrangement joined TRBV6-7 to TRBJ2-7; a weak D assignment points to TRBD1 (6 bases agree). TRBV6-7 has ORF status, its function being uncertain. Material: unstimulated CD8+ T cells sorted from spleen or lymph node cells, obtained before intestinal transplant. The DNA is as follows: TGTGCCAGCAGTTACCTGCGACCCGGGACACATGCCTACGAGCAGTACTTC. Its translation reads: CASSYLRPGTHAYEQYF.